This T cell receptor beta chain was captured in a study of T cell responses to AZD1222 COVID-19 vaccine. For the study at large: Pooled samples include second doses given at about 4 or 12 weeks. General study points: Clonal diversity may have been underestimated in mostly white British donors. Repertoire samples came only from after the peak T cell response. Spike-wide coverage was observed for vaccine-associated CD4 TCRs, with dominant responses at 160-218 and 743-854.

Produced via immunoSEQ multiplex PCR; TCRdb's table is partial and in-frame only. The profile shows 140,000 to 150,000 clones, over 85% of them singletons. The CDR3 runs 18 residues. V was cut by 3 bases and J by 0 bases, with 18 bases left in between. Per germline, CDR1 SGHVS and CDR2 FNYEAQ. On this clone itself: Its specificity is not known.

This sequence was found in an adult in good health. This specimen consisted of peripheral blood, obtained on day 0 of AZD1222 vaccination. The rearrangement links TRBV7-6 to TRBJ1-3, with a weak D call TRBD1 (5 bases). CDR3 residues: CASSLDINPIHSGNTIYF. The CDR3 DNA reads TGTGCCAGCAGCTTGGACATAAACCCCATTCACTCTGGAAACACCATATATTTT.